The TCR beta chain under discussion was sequenced for a study of T cell responses to AZD1222 COVID-19 vaccine. Libraries were prepared by immunoSEQ multiplex PCR; TCRdb keeps only in-frame clonotypes and omits some of them. This sample has roughly 120,000 clones, with more than 70% found just once. Pooled in the analysis were second doses at about 4 or about 12 weeks. This TCR derives from an adult who received the AZD1222 COVID-19 vaccine. The material was peripheral blood, obtained 28 days after the second AZD1222 dose.

This CDR3 is CASTLVRSGANVLTF. The CDR3 coding sequence is TGTGCCAGTACTCTTGTTCGCTCTGGGGCCAACGTCCTGACTTTC. This chain uses TRBV19 with TRBJ2-6; D unclear. Germline V gives CDR1 LNHDA, CDR2 SQIVND (reference sequence). V lost 7 bases to trimming and J lost 0 bases, with 10 bases between them. The CDR3 has 15 residues.